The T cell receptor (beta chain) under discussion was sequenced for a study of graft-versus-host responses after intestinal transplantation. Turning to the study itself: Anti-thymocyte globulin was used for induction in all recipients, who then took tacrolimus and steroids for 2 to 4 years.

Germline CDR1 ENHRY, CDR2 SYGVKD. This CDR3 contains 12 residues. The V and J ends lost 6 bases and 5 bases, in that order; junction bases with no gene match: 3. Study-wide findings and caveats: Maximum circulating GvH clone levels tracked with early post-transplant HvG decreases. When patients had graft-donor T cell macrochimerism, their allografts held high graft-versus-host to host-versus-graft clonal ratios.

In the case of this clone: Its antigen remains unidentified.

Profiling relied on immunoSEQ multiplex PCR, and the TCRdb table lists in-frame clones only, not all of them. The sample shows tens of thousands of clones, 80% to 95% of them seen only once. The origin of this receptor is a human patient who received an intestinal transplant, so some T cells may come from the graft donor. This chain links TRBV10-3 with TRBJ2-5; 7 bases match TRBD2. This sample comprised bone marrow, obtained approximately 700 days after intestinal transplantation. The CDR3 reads CAISREAETQYF. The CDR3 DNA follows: TGTGCCATCAGCCGGGAGGCGGAGACCCAGTACTTC.